This T cell receptor beta chain appears in the sequencing data of a study of control samples from healthy donors and cancer patients. Data came from immunoSEQ multiplex PCR; TCRdb stores just in-frame clones and leaves some out. The table has over 100,000 clones, 92% seen once. Deletions cut 5 bases from V and 0 bases from J, with 11 bases between. Germline lookup yields CDR1 SGHVS and CDR2 FNYEAQ. The CDR3 covers 15 residues. The rearrangement joins TRBV7-6 to TRBJ1-3, with no clear D. The material sequenced was blood. The TCR sequence derives from a woman aged 18-30 years in good health. Written as DNA, the CDR3 is TGTGCCAGCAGCCGGGATCAGAGCTCTGGAAACACCATATATTTT. Encoded protein: CASSRDQSSGNTIYF.